This T cell receptor beta chain was profiled in a study of shared clonotypes between healthy human individuals. Germline values: CDR1 LGHNA, CDR2 YSLEER. This CDR3 is 16 amino acids long. Trimming cost V 1 base and J 7 bases, with 17 bases left between them. Genomic DNA of each subset was evenly split across several immunoSEQ plates. Repertoires were generated with immunoSEQ multiplex PCR, while TCRdb's copy carries only in-frame clones and drops some. The sample records roughly 2.1 million clones, roughly 91% being singletons. CD45RO-negative CD8 cells positively selected for CCR7 made up the naive population, which excluded terminally differentiated effector memory CD45RA+ cells.

This receptor was identified in a man between 18 and 35 years old in good health. Some clones in this sample may be carry-over from other donors' samples. The genes are TRBV4-3 and TRBJ2-1; no clear D. The source material was naive CD8+ T cells from PBMCs. CDR3 sequence reads: CASSQGTSLAGNEQFF. Here the CDR3 DNA reads TGCGCCAGCAGCCAAGGAACAAGCCTGGCCGGAAATGAGCAGTTCTTC.